This T cell receptor beta chain was sequenced for a study of T cell changes during pregnancy in multiple sclerosis. Produced via immunoSEQ multiplex PCR; TCRdb's table is partial and in-frame only. The sample has roughly 99,000 clones; 85% to 95% are singletons. Germline V gene sequence: CDR1 SGHDT, CDR2 YYEEEE. This CDR3 is built from 14 residues. With 3 bases clipped from V and 6 bases from J, the junction kept 3 bases outside the gene matches. The sequences come from peripheral blood, collected in the third trimester of pregnancy. V is TRBV5-6 and J is TRBJ1-2; TRBD1 agrees at 12 bases. The receptor was isolated from a female donor in good health, enrolled as a control in a pregnancy study. The CDR3 region has the DNA TGTGCCAGCAGCTGGGGGACAGGGGGCGATGGCTACACCTTC. Protein sequence: CASSWGTGGDGYTF.